A selection of T cell receptor beta chains follows, all from one sample in a study of tumor-infiltrating lymphocytes in localized non-small cell lung cancer. Profiled with immunoSEQ multiplex PCR; TCRdb holds only in-frame clones, not every one. The sample lists around 6,800 clones, about three quarters occurring once. Sequenced material: uninvolved lung tissue not adjacent to the tumor. These receptors all come from a human donor with non-small cell lung cancer. Each CDR3 is given with its conserved first and last residue. The D gene is left open where the match is weak. Size is stated for part of the rows, as once, few or many counts, or as a class when the clone is expanded.

d_call | j_call | clone_size | v_call | cdr3_aa | cdr3_nt
NA | TRBJ2-4 | NA | TRBV4-3 | CASSQESQGLAIQYF | TGCGCCAGCAGCCAAGAGTCACAGGGTTTGGCCATTCAGTACTTC
NA | TRBJ1-3 | NA | TRBV9 | CASSVGEGPFPGNTIYF | TGTGCCAGCAGCGTAGGGGAGGGTCCCTTTCCTGGAAACACCATATATTTT
NA | TRBJ2-3 | NA | TRBV9 | CASGLGPSTDTQYF | TGTGCCAGCGGTTTGGGGCCTAGCACAGATACGCAGTATTTT
NA | TRBJ2-1 | NA | TRBV20-1 | CSAESYNEQFF | TGCAGTGCTGAGAGTTACAATGAGCAGTTCTTC
NA | TRBJ1-5 | NA | TRBV6-1 | CASSVRQEIYSNQPQHF | TGTGCCAGCAGTGTCAGACAGGAGATTTATAGCAATCAGCCCCAGCATTTT
NA | TRBJ2-2 | NA | TRBV19 | CASSIIRVGVNVPGELFF | TGTGCCAGTAGTATAATACGAGTGGGGGTGAATGTCCCCGGGGAGCTGTTTTTT
NA | TRBJ2-7 | NA | TRBV7-2 | CASSLIWGDNEQYF | TGTGCCAGCAGCTTAATTTGGGGCGACAACGAGCAGTACTTC
NA | TRBJ1-2 | NA | TRBV6-4 | CASSNPHGYTF | TGTGCCAGCAGTAACCCCCATGGCTACACCTTC
NA | TRBJ2-1 | NA | TRBV4-2 | CASSQGQRDLGNEQFF | TGTGCCAGCAGCCAAGGACAGAGAGATCTTGGGAATGAGCAGTTCTTC
NA | TRBJ1-2 | NA | TRBV6-5 | CASSYSNRAGYTF | TGTGCCAGCAGTTACTCGAACAGGGCTGGCTACACCTTC
NA | TRBJ2-3 | NA | TRBV6-6 | CASRINLDTQYF | TGTGCCAGCAGAATAAACCTAGATACGCAGTATTTT
NA | TRBJ2-7 | NA | TRBV29-1 | CSVRETGHWEQYF | TGCAGCGTTAGGGAAACAGGGCACTGGGAGCAGTACTTC
NA | TRBJ2-7 | NA | TRBV5-3 | CARSWGLAETYEQYF | TGTGCCAGAAGTTGGGGACTCGCCGAAACCTACGAGCAGTACTTC
TRBD1 | TRBJ1-2 | NA | TRBV2 | CASSTSPTGDYGYTF | TGTGCCAGCAGTACCTCCCCGACAGGGGACTATGGCTACACCTTC
NA | TRBJ1-2 | NA | TRBV10-3 | CATREGVGYGYTF | TGTGCCACCCGGGAGGGGGTTGGCTATGGCTACACCTTC
TRBD1 | TRBJ2-1 | NA | TRBV7-2 | CASSTDRGFYNEQFF | TGTGCCAGCAGCACCGACAGGGGCTTTTACAATGAGCAGTTCTTC
NA | TRBJ1-2 | once | TRBV18 | CASSPDTTNYGYTF | TGTGCCAGCTCACCAGATACCACTAACTATGGCTACACCTTC
NA | TRBJ1-1 | NA | TRBV9 | CASSEEGWTEAFF | TGTGCCAGCAGCGAGGAGGGCTGGACTGAAGCTTTCTTT
TRBD2 | TRBJ2-7 | NA | TRBV14 | CASSHIAGAYYEQYF | TGTGCCAGCAGCCATATAGCGGGAGCCTACTACGAGCAGTACTTC
TRBD2 | TRBJ2-3 | NA | TRBV28 | CASSLPVAGGTDTQYF | TGTGCCAGCAGTTTACCTGTAGCGGGGGGCACAGATACGCAGTATTTT
NA | TRBJ2-1 | once | TRBV10-2 | CASSDLADEQFF | TGCGCCAGCAGTGACCTGGCCGATGAGCAGTTCTTC
NA | TRBJ2-1 | NA | TRBV6-6 | CASSYGTEQFF | TGTGCCAGCAGTTACGGGACTGAGCAGTTCTTC
NA | TRBJ2-2 | NA | TRBV11-3 | CASSLRDPGELFF | TGTGCCAGCAGCTTAAGGGACCCCGGGGAGCTGTTTTTT
NA | TRBJ1-6 | few | TRBV4-3 | CASSQDSDSHSPLHF | TGCGCCAGCAGCCAAGACTCGGACTCACATTCACCCCTCCACTTT
NA | TRBJ2-7 | NA | TRBV6-1 | CASSEVARAHEQYF | TGTGCCAGCAGTGAAGTGGCCAGGGCCCACGAGCAGTACTTC
NA | TRBJ2-5 | NA | TRBV9 | CASSVAGETQYF | TGTGCCAGCAGCGTAGCGGGGGAGACCCAGTACTTC
TRBD2 | TRBJ2-7 | NA | TRBV27 | CASSLSTSGISEQYF | TGTGCCAGCAGTTTATCGACTAGCGGGATCTCCGAGCAGTACTTC
TRBD1 | TRBJ2-5 | once | TRBV6-5 | CASRTDRGRFETQYF | TGTGCCAGCAGAACCGACAGGGGGCGCTTTGAGACCCAGTACTTC
NA | TRBJ2-5 | NA | TRBV7-2 | CASSYKDWVGETQYF | TGTGCCAGCAGCTATAAGGACTGGGTGGGGGAGACCCAGTACTTC
NA | TRBJ1-1 | NA | TRBV7-3 | CASSLLGENTEAFF | TGTGCCAGCAGCCTCTTGGGGGAGAACACTGAAGCTTTCTTT
NA | TRBJ2-3 | NA | TRBV2 | CASSETDTQYF | TGTGCCAGCAGTGAAACAGATACGCAGTATTTT
NA | TRBJ2-7 | NA | TRBV2 | CASSEGSYEQYF | TGTGCCAGCAGTGAAGGGTCCTACGAGCAGTACTTC
TRBD1 | TRBJ2-1 | NA | TRBV5-8 | CASSVGQNHNEQFF | TGTGCCAGCAGCGTGGGACAGAACCACAATGAGCAGTTCTTC